What follows are 4 T cell receptor beta chains derived from one specimen sequenced in a study of response to subunit inactivated influenza vaccine listed by TCRdb under 2018. The method behind the library was RT-PCR. The instrument given in TCRdb is Illumina HiSeq 2500. TCRdb handled the public reads itself, with Q25 trimming in fastp and clone calling in MiXCR, and kept productive beta chains. CDR3 protein duplicates are merged, each entry listing the most common genes and DNA. The sample table records about 500,000 distinct CDR3 sequences; approximately 15% of these occur just once. Less than 4% of the sample rests with the top ten. The sample consisted of CD4+ T cells sorted from PBMCs, taken less than 30 months after vaccination. All receptors come from a man in his fifties or sixties who received an inactivated influenza vaccine. Donor details come from another sample of the same person, matched by shared clones.

This clonotype was seen repeatedly, ten times or more. The V call is TRBV3-1, the J call TRBJ2-7; TRBD1 matches at 10 bases. The CDR3 loop spans 15 amino acids. Germline-derived CDR1 and CDR2 are LGHDT and YNNKEL (reference sequence). Trimming at V came to 1 base and at J to 5 bases, leaving 5 bases not matched to a gene. The CDR3 bases are TGTGCCAGCAGCCAAGCGTGGGACAGGGGCCACGAGCAGTACTTC. It encodes CASSQAWDRGHEQYF.

The chain carries TRBV20-1 and TRBJ2-4; 7 bases fit TRBD1. This CDR3 comprises 16 residues. The ends lost 0 bases at V and 3 bases at J; junction bases unmatched: 8. Germline CDR1 is DFQATT and CDR2 is SNEGSKA (reference sequence). CDR3 DNA sequence: TGCAGTGCTAGAGATTTTCGCCGGGACAGCAAAAACATTCAGTACTTC. Translating gives CSARDFRRDSKNIQYF.

CDR3 sequence (DNA): TGCAGTGCTGGGGTAGGAGCCACAGATACGCAGTATTTT. Protein: CSAGVGATDTQYF. The chain links TRBV20-1 to TRBJ2-3; D is unresolved. The CDR3 runs 13 residues. V lost 5 bases and J lost 2, with 11 bases in between. Per the germline V gene, CDR1 is DFQATT and CDR2 is SNEGSKA (reference sequence).

The genes are TRBV7-2 and TRBJ1-4, with a tentative D call TRBD1 (5 bases). The V gene lost 5 bases and the J gene lost 3 bases, with 13 bases spanning the gap. The CDR3 contains 15 residues. Germline V gene sequence: CDR1 SGHTA, CDR2 FQGNSA. In nucleotides, the CDR3 is TGTGCCAGCAGCCCAAGACGAGGGGCTAATGAAAAACTGTTTTTT. It codes for CASSPRRGANEKLFF.